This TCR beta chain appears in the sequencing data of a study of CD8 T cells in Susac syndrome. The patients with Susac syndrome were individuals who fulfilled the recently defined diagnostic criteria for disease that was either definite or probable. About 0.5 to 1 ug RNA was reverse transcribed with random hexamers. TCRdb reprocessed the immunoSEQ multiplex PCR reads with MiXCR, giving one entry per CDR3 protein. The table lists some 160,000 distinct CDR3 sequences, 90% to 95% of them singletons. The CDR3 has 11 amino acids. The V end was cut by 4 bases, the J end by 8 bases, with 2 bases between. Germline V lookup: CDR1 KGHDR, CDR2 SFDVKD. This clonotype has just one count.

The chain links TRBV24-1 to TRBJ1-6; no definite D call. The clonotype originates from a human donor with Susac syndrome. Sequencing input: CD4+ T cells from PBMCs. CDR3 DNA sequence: TGTGCCACCAGTGAGGATTCACCCCTCCACTTT. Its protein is CATSEDSPLHF.